The rows below give T cell receptor beta chains drawn from one sample of a study of blood T cell repertoires in COVID-19. Generated by immunoSEQ multiplex PCR, the TCRdb table keeps only in-frame clones and is missing some. The data show a few hundred thousand clones, around 88% seen once. The sample comprised PBMCs or T cells enriched from blood (not recorded which). The receptors shown here come from a woman aged 40 to 50 who had recovered from COVID-19. The CDR3 runs from the conserved cysteine through the conserved F or W. A D gene is named only where the DNA matches it firmly. A clone size is listed for some rows: how often the clone was seen (once, few, many), or a class if it is expanded.

CDR3 | DNA | V | size | D | J
CASSPGQGSYEQYF | TGTGCCAGCTCACCGGGACAGGGTTCCTACGAGCAGTACTTC | TRBV18 | NA | TRBD1 | TRBJ2-7
CASSLGGTDNSPLHF | TGTGCCAGCAGCTTAGGCGGGACAGATAATTCACCCCTCCACTTT | TRBV7-2 | NA | TRBD1 | TRBJ1-6
CASSRQWGSSYEQYF | TGTGCCAGCAGCCGACAGTGGGGTTCCTCCTACGAGCAGTACTTC | TRBV2 | NA | NA | TRBJ2-7
CSARPTGSYTF | TGCAGTGCTAGACCTACAGGGAGCTACACCTTC | TRBV20-1 | once | NA | TRBJ1-2
CASSLRGSRPTETQYF | TGTGCCAGCAGCTTACGGGGATCGAGGCCCACAGAGACCCAGTACTTC | TRBV7-2 | NA | NA | TRBJ2-5
CASSLGGTSYEQYF | TGTGCCAGCAGCTTAGGGGGGACTTCCTACGAGCAGTACTTC | TRBV7-2 | NA | NA | TRBJ2-7
CASSLSTGNTEAFF | TGTGCCAGCAGTTTATCTACAGGGAACACTGAAGCTTTCTTT | TRBV28 | NA | NA | TRBJ1-1
CASTPPGLGNTIYF | TGTGCCAGCACCCCCCCGGGTTTGGGAAACACCATATATTTT | TRBV7-2 | NA | NA | TRBJ1-3
CASSLSSAFQETQYF | TGCGCCAGCAGTCTCTCTAGCGCCTTCCAAGAGACCCAGTACTTC | TRBV5-1 | once | NA | TRBJ2-5
CASSGLAGVGETQYF | TGTGCCAGCAGTGGACTAGCGGGAGTGGGAGAGACCCAGTACTTC | TRBV2 | many | TRBD2 | TRBJ2-5
CASSPDPSQGSNQPQHF | TGCGCCAGCAGCCCGGACCCGTCGCAGGGGAGCAATCAGCCCCAGCATTTT | TRBV5-1 | NA | NA | TRBJ1-5
CASSESTGELFF | TGCGCCAGCAGTGAGTCAACAGGGGAGCTGTTTTTT | TRBV10-1 | NA | NA | TRBJ2-2
CASSEAREGLPGELFF | TGTGCCAGCAGTGAAGCGAGGGAGGGCCTCCCCGGGGAGCTGTTTTTT | TRBV2 | NA | TRBD2 | TRBJ2-2
CASGPWAGGASEKLFF | TGTGCCAGTGGGCCTTGGGCAGGGGGCGCGAGTGAAAAACTGTTTTTT | TRBV19 | NA | TRBD1 | TRBJ1-4
CARGRERNTIYF | TGCGCCCGCGGACGGGAGAGAAACACCATATATTTT | TRBV10-1 | NA | NA | TRBJ1-3
CASSYSTDEKLFF | TGTGCCAGCAGTTACTCGACAGATGAAAAACTGTTTTTT | TRBV6-5 | NA | NA | TRBJ1-4
CASRGQGYEQYF | TGTGCCTCCAGAGGACAGGGCTACGAGCAGTACTTC | TRBV28 | NA | TRBD1 | TRBJ2-7
CASSQVNTGYGYTF | TGTGCCAGCAGCCAAGTTAACACAGGCTATGGCTACACCTTC | TRBV3-1/TRBV3-2 | NA | NA | TRBJ1-2
CASSLGPANGYTF | TGTGCCAGCAGTTTGGGGCCAGCTAATGGCTACACCTTC | TRBV12-3/TRBV12-4 | NA | NA | TRBJ1-2
CASSPRTGESEKLFF | TGTGCCAGCTCACCGCGGACAGGAGAAAGTGAAAAACTGTTTTTT | TRBV18 | NA | TRBD1 | TRBJ1-4
CASTSDRDQPQHF | TGTGCCAGCACCAGCGACAGGGACCAGCCCCAGCATTTT | TRBV28 | NA | TRBD1 | TRBJ1-5
CASSDRGDSTEAFF | TGTGCCAGCAGCGACAGGGGGGATAGCACTGAAGCTTTCTTT | TRBV6-5 | NA | TRBD1 | TRBJ1-1
CASSSRDRSGNTIYF | TGTGCCAGCAGCAGCCGGGACAGGTCGGGAAACACCATATATTTT | TRBV7-2 | NA | TRBD1 | TRBJ1-3
CASSYLNRENTEAFF | TGTGCCAGCAGTTACCTGAACAGGGAGAACACTGAAGCTTTCTTT | TRBV28 | NA | NA | TRBJ1-1
CASSGRSHGGSDTQYF | TGCGCCAGCAGTGGCCGTTCCCACGGGGGGTCAGATACGCAGTATTTT | TRBV10-1 | NA | TRBD2 | TRBJ2-3
CSGGDRNTDTQYF | TGCAGCGGGGGGGACAGAAACACAGATACGCAGTATTTT | TRBV29-1 | NA | NA | TRBJ2-3